Listed below are T cell receptor beta chains from one sample, sequenced in a study of blood T cells in healthy people across ages. TCRdb analysed the 5' RACE reads with MiXCR anew, one entry per CDR3 protein. This table has 1.5 million to 2 million distinct CDR3 sequences, 28% appearing once. Sequencing input: blood. These TCRs come from a woman in her thirties in good health. The CDR3 runs from the conserved cysteine through the conserved F or W. A D gene is named only where the DNA matches it firmly. Not all rows give a size; the values are once, few, many and, for expanded clones, a class.

TRBD1	TRBV20-1	few	TRBJ1-2	CSAIGTGWTNYGYTF	TGCAGTGCTATTGGGACAGGCTGGACTAACTATGGCTACACCTTC
TRBD1	TRBV20-1	.	TRBJ2-7	CSARRDRVHEQYF	TGCAGTGCTAGACGGGACAGGGTCCACGAGCAGTACTTC
TRBD1	TRBV7-9	.	TRBJ2-5	CANSSRTGGETQYF	TGTGCCAACAGCTCCCGGACAGGGGGAGAGACCCAGTACTTC
.	TRBV7-2	few	TRBJ2-5	CASRKSETQYF	TGTGCCAGCAGAAAATCGGAGACCCAGTACTTC
.	TRBV5-5	many	TRBJ2-5	CASSGPGAETQYF	TGTGCCAGCAGCGGACCGGGGGCGGAGACCCAGTACTTC
TRBD1	TRBV28	.	TRBJ1-2	CASRTGERGYTF	TGTGCCAGCAGGACAGGGGAGAGGGGCTACACCTTC
.	TRBV12-3/TRBV12-4	few	TRBJ2-1	CASSLSLGSSYNEQFF	TGTGCCAGCAGTTTATCACTAGGGAGCTCCTACAATGAGCAGTTCTTC
TRBD1	TRBV3-1	few	TRBJ2-1	CASSQDVGTGRYNEQFF	TGTGCCAGCAGCCAAGATGTGGGGACAGGGAGGTACAATGAGCAGTTCTTC
.	TRBV21-1	few	TRBJ2-3	CASMGLAGDTDTQYF	TGTGCCAGCATGGGACTAGCGGGGGACACAGATACGCAGTATTTT
TRBD1	TRBV5-6	.	TRBJ2-3	CASSVGQGSRPDTQYF	TGTGCCAGCAGCGTGGGACAGGGAAGTAGGCCAGATACGCAGTATTTT
TRBD2	TRBV3-1	.	TRBJ2-3	CASSQGAGGLSTDTQYF	TGTGCCAGCAGCCAAGGAGCGGGGGGGCTCAGCACAGATACGCAGTATTTT
.	TRBV7-9	few	TRBJ2-3	CASSQEGNTDTQYF	TGTGCCAGCAGCCAGGAGGGGAACACAGATACGCAGTATTTT
.	TRBV28	.	TRBJ2-1	CASSYAALRTSDEQFF	TGTGCCAGCAGTTACGCCGCCTTACGTACCTCGGATGAGCAGTTCTTC
.	TRBV9	many	TRBJ2-1	CASSVGLDGGPYNEQFF	TGTGCCAGCAGCGTAGGTCTGGACGGGGGACCCTACAATGAGCAGTTCTTC
.	TRBV6-5	.	TRBJ2-1	CASRGGFSRSYNEQFF	TGTGCCAGCAGGGGTGGGTTTAGCCGCTCCTACAATGAGCAGTTCTTC
TRBD1	TRBV12-3/TRBV12-4	few	TRBJ1-1	CASSDRALNTEAFF	TGTGCCAGCAGCGACAGGGCGCTGAACACTGAAGCTTTCTTT
.	TRBV11-2	.	TRBJ1-2	CACSLSGGYTF	TGTGCCTGCAGCTTATCGGGTGGCTACACCTTC
.	TRBV12-3/TRBV12-4	.	TRBJ2-1	CASSLGDFANEQFF	TGTGCCAGCAGTTTAGGGGACTTTGCCAATGAGCAGTTCTTC
TRBD1	TRBV28	.	TRBJ1-1	CASSLFGQGRRNTEAFF	TGTGCCAGCAGTTTATTCGGACAGGGGCGAAGGAACACTGAAGCTTTCTTT
TRBD1	TRBV7-2	.	TRBJ1-2	CASTRRAGGSGYTF	TGTGCCAGCACCCGCAGGGCAGGGGGGTCTGGCTACACCTTC
TRBD2	TRBV10-3	many	TRBJ2-1	CAISGSSGGLYNEQFF	TGTGCCATCAGTGGAAGTAGCGGGGGCCTCTACAATGAGCAGTTCTTC
.	TRBV7-9	many	TRBJ2-5	CASSPPGTPPSDQYF	TGTGCCAGCAGCCCGCCCGGGACACCGCCGAGCGACCAGTACTTC
TRBD2	TRBV5-1	few	TRBJ2-1	CASSLIAGADNEQFF	TGCGCCAGCAGCTTAATAGCGGGGGCAGACAATGAGCAGTTCTTC
.	TRBV14	.	TRBJ2-2	CASSPSWKRNTGELFF	TGTGCCAGCAGCCCATCTTGGAAGCGGAACACCGGGGAGCTGTTTTTT
TRBD1	TRBV7-9	few	TRBJ1-2	CASSPGQGNYGCTF	TGTGCCAGCAGCCCAGGACAGGGCAACTATGGCTGCACCTTC
.	TRBV20-1	many	TRBJ2-4	CSAALASVRNIQYF	TGCAGTGCAGCCCTGGCCAGCGTAAGGAACATTCAGTACTTC
TRBD1	TRBV5-5	.	TRBJ2-1	CASSRDRGVYNEQFF	TGTGCCAGCAGCCGTGACAGGGGCGTCTACAATGAGCAGTTCTTC
.	TRBV5-5	few	TRBJ2-6	CASRAELYGANVLTF	TGTGCCAGCAGGGCTGAGTTGTACGGGGCCAACGTCCTGACTTTC